This passage covers 9 T cell receptor beta chains from one sample sequenced in a study of blood T cell repertoires in COVID-19. Only in-frame clones appear in the TCRdb table, and some are missing; sequencing was by immunoSEQ multiplex PCR. The table has some 38,000 clones, approximately 78% seen once. The sample was peripheral blood. These receptors were obtained from a man between 65 and 80 years old with acute or convalescent COVID-19.

This clone has just one count. The J gene is TRBJ1-5, the V gene TRBV30; no definite D call. V was shortened by 1 base and J by 5 bases, with 15 bases between the two germline ends. The CDR3 runs 15 residues. CDR1 and CDR2 from the germline V gene are GTSNPN and SVGIG (reference sequence). CDR3 region: CAWSEDGGAYQPQHF. CDR3 nucleotides: TGTGCCTGGAGTGAGGACGGAGGAGCGTATCAGCCCCAGCATTTT.

This chain joins TRBV28 and TRBJ1-1; D may be TRBD1 (5 bases). The CDR3 contains 12 residues. CDR1 and CDR2 from the germline V gene are MDHEN and SYDVKM. CDR3 residues: CLARGLNTEAFF. DNA of the CDR3: TGTTTGGCCCGGGGGTTGAACACTGAAGCTTTCTTT.

The chain uses TRBV4-1 and TRBJ1-4; D may be TRBD1 (6 bases). The CDR3 contains 13 residues. Germline values: CDR1 MGHRA, CDR2 YSYEKL. Trimming pared 5 bases from V and 4 bases from J, leaving 8 bases between. Here the CDR3 reads CASSGQINEKLFF. In nucleotides, the CDR3 is TGCGCCAGCAGCGGACAGATTAATGAAAAACTGTTTTTT.

The CDR3 spells CASSAPGTGGFDEQFF. CDR3 nucleotides: TGTGCCAGCAGTGCCCCCGGGACAGGGGGCTTCGATGAGCAGTTCTTC. This chain links TRBV25-1 with TRBJ2-1; 12 bases are a match to TRBD1. CDR3 length: 16 residues. The J segment lost 8 bases and the V segment lost 4 bases, leaving 9 bases of the junction unmatched. Germline values: CDR1 MGHDK, CDR2 SYGVNS.

The V gene is TRBV10-2, the J gene TRBJ2-7; 7 bases are shared with TRBD1. The CDR3 has 12 amino acids. J lost 4 bases, V lost 6 bases, and 3 bases had no gene match. From germline, CDR1 is WSHSY and CDR2 SAAADI. The CDR3 sequence: CASRQGFYEQYF. CDR3 coding DNA: TGCGCCAGCAGACAGGGGTTTTACGAGCAGTACTTC.

V and J are TRBV7-9 and TRBJ1-3; D may be TRBD1 (6 bases). Trimming stripped 1 base from V and 0 bases from J, with 7 bases between. The CDR3 is 15 amino acids. CDR1 and CDR2 from the germline V gene are SEHNR and FQNEAQ (reference sequence). CDR3: CASSLGQVSGNTIYF. The CDR3 DNA follows: TGTGCCAGCAGCTTAGGACAGGTCTCTGGAAACACCATATATTTT. Full variable domain (outside the CDR3, taken from reference TRBV7-9 and TRBJ1-3): DTGVSQNPRHKITKRGQNVTFRCDPISEHNRLYWYRQTLGQGPEFLTYFQNEAQLEKSRLLSDRFSAERPKGSFSTLEIQRTEQGDSAMYLCASSLGQVSGNTIYFGEGSWLTVV.

This clone was counted once. The CDR3 nucleotides read TGTGCCAGCAGCTCAACCAGCGGGCTTTGGGAGACCCAGTACTTC. It translates to CASSSTSGLWETQYF. The chain combines TRBV7-2 with TRBJ2-5, with TRBD2 as a possible D gene (6 bases). Germline assignment: CDR1 SGHTA and CDR2 FQGNSA. V lost 4 bases and J lost 5, with 17 bases in between. The CDR3 has 15 residues.

A word on this clone: Sequence at one end of the junction differs from germline and may be a read error. V usage is TRBV4-1 and J usage is TRBJ1-6, with no clear D. The CDR3 is made up of 16 amino acids. Germline assignment: CDR1 MGHRA and CDR2 YSYEKL. The DNA of the CDR3 is TGCGCCAGCAGCCAAGAAGTCGGGAGGGTCCATTCATCCCTCCACTTT. This sequence encodes CASSQEVGRVHSSLHF.

This chain connects TRBV11-3 to TRBJ1-1, with TRBD1 matching over 8 bases. From germline, CDR1 is SGHNT and CDR2 YENEEA. This CDR3 is built from 16 residues. V shed 5 bases, J shed 1 base, and the junction held 9 bases outside the gene matches. The CDR3 region has the DNA TGTGCCAGCAGCGCAGGGACAGGCAAAACGAACACTGAAGCTTTCTTT. Translated: CASSAGTGKTNTEAFF.